This passage covers 5 T cell receptor beta chains from one sample sequenced in a study of blood T cell repertoires in COVID-19. TCRdb's copy holds only in-frame clones and misses some; the assay was immunoSEQ multiplex PCR. The table shows about 150,000 clones, with 80% to 90% occurring only once. The sequenced material came from peripheral blood. The receptors stem from a man aged 65-85 years with acute or convalescent COVID-19.

This chain uses TRBV19 with TRBJ1-5; D may be TRBD1 (5 bases). The CDR3 spans 14 residues. Germline CDR1 reads LNHDA; CDR2 reads SQIVND (reference sequence). V was trimmed by 5 bases and J by 2 bases, leaving 10 bases between them. CDR3 nucleotide sequence: TGTGCCAGTAGTCTGGACATGGGCAATCAGCCCCAGCATTTT. Encoded protein: CASSLDMGNQPQHF.

V gene TRBV10-1 combines with J gene TRBJ2-7, with TRBD2 identical over 8 bases. The CDR3 spans 15 residues. The ends lost 7 bases at V and 1 base at J; junction bases unmatched: 9. From germline, CDR1 is WNHNN and CDR2 SYGVQD (reference sequence). CDR3 loop: CASKSAGGVSYEQYF. CDR3 bases: TGCGCCAGCAAGAGTGCGGGAGGAGTTTCCTACGAGCAGTACTTC.

The chain has TRBV7-3 and TRBJ1-1; TRBD1 aligns across 8 bases. The CDR3 extends over 13 amino acids. V trimming: 2 bases; J trimming: 8 bases; junction bases outside the gene matches: 4. In germline, CDR1 is SGHTA, CDR2 FQGTGA. CDR3 loop: CASSLQGAEEAFF. The DNA of the CDR3 is TGTGCCAGCAGCTTACAGGGGGCGGAGGAAGCTTTCTTT.

The chain couples TRBV7-9 to TRBJ2-5; D is possibly TRBD1 (5 bases). There are 14 residues in the CDR3. Germline V gene sequence: CDR1 SEHNR, CDR2 FQNEAQ (reference sequence). V dropped 1 base and J dropped 3 bases, with 9 bases sitting between them. The CDR3 loop is CASSLGQGKETQYF. The CDR3 DNA is TGTGCCAGCAGCTTAGGGCAGGGAAAAGAGACCCAGTACTTC.

The CDR3 sequence is CASKVSLTQYF. The CDR3 DNA is TGTGCCAGCAAGGTTAGCCTAACCCAGTACTTC. This chain connects TRBV2 to TRBJ2-5, with no clear D. The V gene lost 7 bases and the J gene lost 8 bases, with 11 bases spanning the gap. The CDR3 sequence is 11 residues long. Germline V CDR1 and CDR2: SNHLY, FYNNEI.